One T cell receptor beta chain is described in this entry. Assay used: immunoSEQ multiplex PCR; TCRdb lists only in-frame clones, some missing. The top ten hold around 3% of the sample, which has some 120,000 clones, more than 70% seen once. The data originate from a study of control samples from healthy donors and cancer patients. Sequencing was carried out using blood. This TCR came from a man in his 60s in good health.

CDR3 sequence (DNA): TGTGCCAGTAGTATAGGAAGCCTGGCCGACAGCCGCGCAGATACGCAGTATTTT. This sequence encodes CASSIGSLADSRADTQYF. V usage is TRBV19 and J usage is TRBJ2-3; D is possibly TRBD1 (5 bases). Deletions cut 1 base from V and 4 bases from J, with 21 bases between. CDR3 size: 18 residues. Germline V gene data show CDR1 as LNHDA and CDR2 as SQIVND (reference sequence).